This entry lists 9 T cell receptor beta chains sequenced from one sample in a study of blood T cell repertoires in COVID-19. Produced via immunoSEQ multiplex PCR; TCRdb's table is partial and in-frame only. Of 90,000 to 120,000 clones listed, about 80% are singletons. The sample taken for sequencing was peripheral blood. Receptors were obtained from a man aged 65-85 years with acute or convalescent COVID-19.

This chain uses TRBV29-1 with TRBJ2-7, with a tentative D call TRBD2 (6 bases). This CDR3 has 13 amino acids. From germline, CDR1 is SQVTM and CDR2 ANQGSEA. Trimming pared 6 bases from V and 7 bases from J, leaving 19 bases between. The CDR3 coding sequence is TGCAGCGTCGGGACGGGACTGAATACTGAGCAGTACTTC. Translation gives CSVGTGLNTEQYF.

This clone was seen once. The V and J genes are TRBV5-1 and TRBJ2-1; the match to TRBD2 covers 11 bases. In germline, CDR1 is SGHRS, CDR2 YFSETQ. V was clipped by 5 bases and J by 2 bases; unmatched bases: 3. The length of the CDR3 is 15 residues. CDR3 protein: CASRTSGDTYNEQFF. The CDR3, as DNA: TGCGCCAGCAGGACTAGCGGGGATACCTACAATGAGCAGTTCTTC.

The chain recombines TRBV11-2 with TRBJ1-3; 8 nucleotides match TRBD1. This CDR3 comprises 15 residues. The germline V gene has CDR1 SGHAT and CDR2 FQNNGV. Trimming removed 4 bases from V and 1 base from J; junction bases left unmatched: 3. The CDR3, as DNA: TGTGCCAGCAGCTCCTACAGGGGGTCTGGAAACACCATATATTTT. Translation: CASSSYRGSGNTIYF.

The genes are TRBV23-1 and TRBJ2-7; 11 nucleotides match TRBD1. Being an ORF, TRBV23-1 has a function that is uncertain. V dropped 4 bases and J dropped 9; count of bases not matched to a gene: 8. This CDR3 contains 14 residues. The CDR3: CASSPPDRGQRQYF. The CDR3 nucleotides are TGCGCCAGCAGTCCCCCGGACAGGGGGCAACGGCAGTACTTC.

V gene TRBV19 combines with J gene TRBJ2-1; D perhaps matches TRBD1 (5 bases). The V end lost 6 bases, the J end lost 5 bases, and 11 bases lay between the germline ends. Per the germline V gene, CDR1 is LNHDA and CDR2 is SQIVND (reference sequence). This CDR3 contains 13 residues. The CDR3 here is CASRGQGNNEQFF. CDR3 DNA: TGTGCCAGTAGAGGGCAGGGCAACAATGAGCAGTTCTTC. Full variable domain (remainder filled in from reference TRBV19 and TRBJ2-1): DGGITQSPKYLFRKEGQNVTLSCEQNLNHDAMYWYRQDPGQGLRLIYYSQIVNDFQKGDIAEGYSVSREKKESFPLTVTSAQKNPTAFYLCASRGQGNNEQFFGPGTRLTVL.

The chain recombines TRBV3-1 (or the pseudogene TRBV3-2) with TRBJ2-7, with 8 bases matching TRBD1. Trimming took 5 bases from V and 5 from J; bases not matched to a gene: 8. The CDR3 has 14 residues. In germline, CDR1 is LGHDT, CDR2 YNNKEL (reference sequence). Here the CDR3 DNA reads TGTGCCAGCAGCTACGGGACAGGATTAAACGAGCAGTACTTC. Translation: CASSYGTGLNEQYF.

This clone was observed once. The gene calls are TRBV5-1 and TRBJ2-2; TRBD1 matches 8 bases. Germline loops: CDR1 SGHRS, CDR2 YFSETQ. CDR3 length: 15 residues. V shed 4 bases and J 0 bases; nucleotides not matched to a gene: 2. In DNA form, the CDR3 reads TGCGCCAGCAGCCCACAGGGGGCGAACACCGGGGAGCTGTTTTTT. This sequence encodes CASSPQGANTGELFF.

The rearrangement uses TRBV6-4 and TRBJ2-3, with TRBD2 identical over 7 bases. The ends lost 2 bases at V and 1 base at J; junction bases unmatched: 0. This CDR3 is built from 14 residues. Germline CDR1 is MRHNA and CDR2 is SNTAGT. The chain's CDR3 is CASSDAGGTDTQYF. The DNA of the CDR3 is TGTGCCAGCAGTGACGCGGGGGGCACAGATACGCAGTATTTT.

The CDR3 is CASSLEGVSYNEQFF. The CDR3 DNA reads as TGTGCCAGCAGCTTGGAGGGGGTTTCGTACAATGAGCAGTTCTTC. The rearrangement uses TRBV5-4 and TRBJ2-1, with D possibly TRBD1 on 6 matching bases. The V and J ends lost 0 bases and 4 bases respectively, with 11 bases between them. In germline, CDR1 is SGHNT, CDR2 YYREEE (reference sequence). This CDR3 has 15 residues.